Listed below are T cell receptor beta chains from one sample, sequenced in a study of OX40 agonist ivuxolimab in advanced cancers. Clones were sequenced by immunoSEQ multiplex PCR, and TCRdb holds only the in-frame ones, with some missing. Of about 55,000 clones in the sample, about 86% were seen once. The sequences come from CD4+ or CD8+ T cells sorted from blood, collected in a trial of the OX40 agonist ivuxolimab. These receptors were obtained from an adult with an advanced solid tumor such as melanoma, head and neck, liver or kidney cancer. CDR3s leave out the opening cysteine and the closing phenylalanine or tryptophan. A D gene is named only where the DNA matches it firmly. Clone size appears in some rows only: once, few, many, or a class for an expanded clone.

d_call: NA
v_call: TRBV10-3
j_call: TRBJ2-4
clone_size: NA
cdr3_aa: AISDTPALLENIQY

d_call: NA
v_call: TRBV9
j_call: TRBJ1-5
clone_size: NA
cdr3_aa: ASSVYGGQPQH

d_call: NA
v_call: TRBV29-1
j_call: TRBJ2-7
clone_size: NA
cdr3_aa: SVETGQISYEQY

d_call: NA
v_call: TRBV7-8
j_call: TRBJ2-7
clone_size: NA
cdr3_aa: ASSLGRGGYSYEQY

d_call: NA
v_call: TRBV15
j_call: TRBJ2-7
clone_size: NA
cdr3_aa: ATSPPTGTEDPYEQY

d_call: NA
v_call: TRBV28
j_call: TRBJ1-5
clone_size: NA
cdr3_aa: ASSPPSNGAGQPQH

d_call: NA
v_call: TRBV5-5
j_call: TRBJ1-5
clone_size: NA
cdr3_aa: ASSLASGLVNQPQH

d_call: NA
v_call: TRBV2
j_call: TRBJ2-7
clone_size: NA
cdr3_aa: AFTDRSFIYEQY

d_call: NA
v_call: TRBV4-1
j_call: TRBJ2-5
clone_size: few
cdr3_aa: ASSPGGETQY

d_call: TRBD2
v_call: TRBV7-3
j_call: TRBJ2-1
clone_size: once
cdr3_aa: ASSKGAGTSGGHEQF

d_call: NA
v_call: TRBV11-2
j_call: TRBJ2-5
clone_size: once
cdr3_aa: ASSLQGGGPQETQY

d_call: TRBD1
v_call: TRBV6-5
j_call: TRBJ1-2
clone_size: NA
cdr3_aa: ASSYGFRDRAGYT

d_call: TRBD1
v_call: TRBV7-4
j_call: TRBJ1-2
clone_size: once
cdr3_aa: ASSLRGTGLKGGYT

d_call: TRBD1
v_call: TRBV9
j_call: TRBJ2-7
clone_size: once
cdr3_aa: ASSVAGQNYEQY

d_call: TRBD1
v_call: TRBV29-1
j_call: TRBJ1-2
clone_size: NA
cdr3_aa: SVEPGQGDGGYT

d_call: NA
v_call: TRBV27
j_call: TRBJ1-5
clone_size: NA
cdr3_aa: ASSLTGAGFGNQPQH

d_call: NA
v_call: TRBV6-4
j_call: TRBJ1-4
clone_size: NA
cdr3_aa: ASSDSAGTNEKLF

d_call: NA
v_call: TRBV6-6
j_call: TRBJ2-7
clone_size: NA
cdr3_aa: ASIVPGNPYEQY

d_call: TRBD1
v_call: TRBV15
j_call: TRBJ2-5
clone_size: NA
cdr3_aa: ATSRGTGTAGETQY

d_call: NA
v_call: TRBV18
j_call: TRBJ1-1
clone_size: few
cdr3_aa: ASSPSWGTEAF

d_call: NA
v_call: TRBV4-1
j_call: TRBJ2-7
clone_size: NA
cdr3_aa: ASSQEYGAGHNYEQY

d_call: TRBD1
v_call: TRBV6-5
j_call: TRBJ2-1
clone_size: once
cdr3_aa: ASSYAPGQGVEQF

d_call: NA
v_call: TRBV13
j_call: TRBJ2-2
clone_size: NA
cdr3_aa: ASSLGGTGELF

d_call: NA
v_call: TRBV29-1
j_call: TRBJ1-1
clone_size: NA
cdr3_aa: SVDWGDTEAF

d_call: NA
v_call: TRBV4-1
j_call: TRBJ2-7
clone_size: NA
cdr3_aa: ASSQGGRGYEQY

d_call: TRBD1
v_call: TRBV9
j_call: TRBJ1-1
clone_size: NA
cdr3_aa: ASSTGGGTEAF

d_call: NA
v_call: TRBV11-3
j_call: TRBJ2-1
clone_size: NA
cdr3_aa: ASSSEGLGQF

d_call: NA
v_call: TRBV7-9
j_call: TRBJ1-5
clone_size: NA
cdr3_aa: ASSLGAAIEDQPQH

d_call: TRBD2
v_call: TRBV7-3
j_call: TRBJ2-3
clone_size: NA
cdr3_aa: ASSLTGLAGADTQY

d_call: NA
v_call: TRBV7-9
j_call: TRBJ1-6
clone_size: NA
cdr3_aa: ASSLANSYNSPLH

d_call: NA
v_call: TRBV5-5
j_call: TRBJ1-1
clone_size: NA
cdr3_aa: ASSLARGRTEAF

d_call: NA
v_call: TRBV27
j_call: TRBJ2-7
clone_size: NA
cdr3_aa: ASTHTGSTYEQY

d_call: TRBD1
v_call: TRBV5-6
j_call: TRBJ1-2
clone_size: NA
cdr3_aa: ASSWTRQGYYGYT

d_call: NA
v_call: TRBV6-1
j_call: TRBJ2-1
clone_size: once
cdr3_aa: ASGHFDNEQF

d_call: NA
v_call: TRBV9
j_call: TRBJ1-6
clone_size: NA
cdr3_aa: ASSVEGQSPVPLH

d_call: NA
v_call: TRBV7-9
j_call: TRBJ2-7
clone_size: NA
cdr3_aa: ASSLLEGAEQY

d_call: NA
v_call: TRBV6-4
j_call: TRBJ2-2
clone_size: NA
cdr3_aa: ASSDRDTGELF

d_call: NA
v_call: TRBV6-4
j_call: TRBJ2-1
clone_size: NA
cdr3_aa: ASSDDTSSYNEQF

d_call: NA
v_call: TRBV5-4
j_call: TRBJ1-1
clone_size: NA
cdr3_aa: ASSLGGHSEAF

d_call: TRBD1
v_call: TRBV7-9
j_call: TRBJ2-5
clone_size: NA
cdr3_aa: ASSPLSGGETQY

d_call: NA
v_call: TRBV9
j_call: TRBJ2-3
clone_size: NA
cdr3_aa: ASSFPATGGRDTQY

d_call: NA
v_call: TRBV4-1
j_call: TRBJ2-7
clone_size: NA
cdr3_aa: ASSQTTGRMYEQY

d_call: NA
v_call: TRBV4-2
j_call: TRBJ1-5
clone_size: few
cdr3_aa: ASSQGLHQPQH

d_call: NA
v_call: TRBV5-8
j_call: TRBJ2-1
clone_size: NA
cdr3_aa: ASVTYGATYNEQF

d_call: NA
v_call: TRBV7-9
j_call: TRBJ2-7
clone_size: NA
cdr3_aa: ASSPPASGHEQY